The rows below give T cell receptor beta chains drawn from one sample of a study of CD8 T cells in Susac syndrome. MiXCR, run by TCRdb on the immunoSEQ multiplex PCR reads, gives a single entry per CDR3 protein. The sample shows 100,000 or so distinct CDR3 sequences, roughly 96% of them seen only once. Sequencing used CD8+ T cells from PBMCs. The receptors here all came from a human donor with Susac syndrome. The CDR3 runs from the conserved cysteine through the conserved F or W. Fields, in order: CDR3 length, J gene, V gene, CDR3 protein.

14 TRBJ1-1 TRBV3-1 CASSPPGVGTEAFF
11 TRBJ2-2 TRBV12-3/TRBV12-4 CASSPEGELFF
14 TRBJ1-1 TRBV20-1 CSARHSTGHTEAFF
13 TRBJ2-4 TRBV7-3 CASSRTAGDIQYF
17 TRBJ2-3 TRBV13 CASSTLVGGGPADTQYF
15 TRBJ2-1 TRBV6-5 CASSYGAGDYNEQFF
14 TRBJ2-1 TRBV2 CASSASGTNNEQFF
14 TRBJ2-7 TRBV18 CASSSPKTGYEQYF
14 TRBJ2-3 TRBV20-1 CSARDTGPSGTQYF
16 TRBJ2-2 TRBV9 CASSVWDRMNTGELFF